One T cell receptor (beta chain) is described in this entry. Its antigen is as yet unknown. The repertoire was sequenced with immunoSEQ multiplex PCR; TCRdb's copy has only in-frame clones and lacks some. Of tens of thousands of clones in the sample, roughly 90% were seen once. The sample belongs to a study of graft-versus-host responses after intestinal transplantation. The study, taken as a whole, reports: Detected in recipient marrow were GvH clones, some of which were first observed in ileum or blood.

Germline CDR1 is SGHRS and CDR2 is YFSETQ. V dropped 8 bases and J dropped 4 bases, with 17 bases sitting between them. The CDR3 loop spans 14 amino acids. The genes are TRBV5-1 and TRBJ2-3, with D perhaps matching TRBD2 (6 bases). This specimen consisted of unstimulated CD4+ T cells sorted from spleen or lymph node cells, obtained before intestinal transplant. The receptor was derived from a human donor who received an intestinal transplant. The chain's CDR3 is CASSPRSGSDTQYF. The DNA for the CDR3 is TGCGCCAGTAGCCCTCGCAGCGGGTCAGATACGCAGTATTTT.